A selection of T cell receptor beta chains follows, all from one sample in a study of CXCR3-negative and CXCR3-positive naive CD8 T cells. TCRdb re-analyzed the 5' RACE reads; it lists each CDR3 protein once, without DNA. The sample is made up of approximately 52,000 distinct CDR3 sequences, and the top ten hold over 12% of it. The sample taken for sequencing was memory CD8+ T cells from blood. The receptors here all came from a human donor in good health. Some clones in this sample may be carry-over from other donors' samples. The CDR3 runs from the conserved cysteine through the conserved F or W. A row's size may be missing; if present it is once, few, many or a size class.

J gene	clone size	CDR3 length	V gene	CDR3 protein
TRBJ2-2	-	18	TRBV11-2	CASSLSPGVFLNTGELFF
TRBJ2-7	-	15	TRBV29-1	CSVQAGTGVGYEQYF
TRBJ2-7	-	13	TRBV29-1	CSSRGTGFSEQYF
TRBJ2-3	-	18	TRBV23-1	CASSQLAVGDGFADTQYF
TRBJ2-1	-	14	TRBV7-7	CASSPTDGHNEQFF
TRBJ1-1	-	12	TRBV6-2/TRBV6-3	CASSYSTGLAFF
TRBJ2-5	-	17	TRBV29-1	CSVEEGTSGGNQETQYF
TRBJ2-7	-	14	TRBV27	CASSPRVEGYEQYF
TRBJ1-1	-	15	TRBV7-9	CASSKGRGLGTEAFF
TRBJ1-6	-	13	TRBV29-1	CSVGDRGNSPLHF
TRBJ2-3	-	19	TRBV7-6	CASSLQHPLRGGLTDTQYF
TRBJ2-3	-	17	TRBV12-3/TRBV12-4	CASSPGTSGVSTDTQYF
TRBJ2-7	-	14	TRBV5-1	CASSFATRGDEQYF
TRBJ2-1	-	15	TRBV28	CASSLERDSYNEQFF
TRBJ1-4	-	12	TRBV20-1	CSDTRGVEKLFF
TRBJ2-5	-	18	TRBV3-1	CASSQSRLRGNYQETQYF
TRBJ2-1	-	12	TRBV20-1	CRASGSYNEQFF
TRBJ2-1	medium-sized	15	TRBV6-4	CASSDSAGGYNEQFF
TRBJ1-2	-	13	TRBV29-1	CSAPTPGVDGYTF
TRBJ1-2	-	13	TRBV20-1	CSARSGAGYGYTF
TRBJ2-1	-	15	TRBV21-1	CASSKPESPGCEQFF
TRBJ2-5	-	14	TRBV20-1	CSARDPEDQETQYF
TRBJ2-1	-	13	TRBV27	CASSATGGDEQFF
TRBJ2-1	-	13	TRBV30	CAWNAPSYNEQFF